The source of this T cell receptor (beta chain) is a study of cytomegalovirus exposure and HLA in healthy donors. Study background: Most donors, 80% to 90% of a few hundred genotyped, fell in the Caucasian-associated ancestry cluster. Study findings and constraints: Serostatus for CMV was the only available immune exposure information. A later analysis linked a missense variant in DCLRE1C to the trimming of TCR beta V and J genes. In a later analysis, at a false discovery rate of 0.05, 16,951 TCR beta sequences were associated with HLA alleles.

PCR involved 60 Vbeta and 13 Jbeta primers. Data came from immunoSEQ multiplex PCR; TCRdb stores just in-frame clones and leaves some out. The data show approximately 130,000 clones, with more than 75% seen just once and approximately 4.7% held by the top ten. Trimming took off 2 bases at V and 5 bases at J, with 10 bases between the two ends. Germline V CDR1 and CDR2: SGHNT, YYREEE (reference sequence). This CDR3 is 13 amino acids long. Of note for this clone: The antigen is unknown.

The chain uses TRBV5-4 and TRBJ1-2, with D maybe TRBD1 (6 bases). Sequencing used PBMCs. This sequence was found in a woman in her thirties in good health and CMV-seronegative. CDR3 region: CASSFAGAYGYTF. As DNA, the CDR3 is TGTGCCAGCAGCTTTGCAGGGGCATATGGCTACACCTTC.